The entry that follows covers one T cell receptor beta chain sequence. Antigen specificity is unknown. Produced via immunoSEQ multiplex PCR; TCRdb's table is partial and in-frame only. The repertoire holds some 130,000 clones, with about 94% as singletons. While the first cohort had 700 or so subjects, the donors belonged to the separate validation cohort of 120 subjects. This sample is part of a study of cytomegalovirus exposure and HLA in healthy donors. General observations from the study: In vitro testing confirmed a few CMV-associated chains as specific for CMV antigens. First-cohort TCR clusters were later found to tend to co-occur in the 120 or so validation repertoires.

The CDR3 runs 12 residues. Germline CDR1 is MDHEN and CDR2 is SYDVKM. Trimming removed 6 bases from V and 10 bases from J; junction bases left unmatched: 1. The source material was PBMCs. This chain links TRBV28 with TRBJ1-6; 9 bases align to TRBD1. The origin of this receptor is a man in his late teens or twenties in good health and CMV-seropositive. The CDR3 sequence: CASRTGGSPLHF. The CDR3 bases are TGTGCCAGCAGGACAGGGGGATCACCCCTCCACTTT.